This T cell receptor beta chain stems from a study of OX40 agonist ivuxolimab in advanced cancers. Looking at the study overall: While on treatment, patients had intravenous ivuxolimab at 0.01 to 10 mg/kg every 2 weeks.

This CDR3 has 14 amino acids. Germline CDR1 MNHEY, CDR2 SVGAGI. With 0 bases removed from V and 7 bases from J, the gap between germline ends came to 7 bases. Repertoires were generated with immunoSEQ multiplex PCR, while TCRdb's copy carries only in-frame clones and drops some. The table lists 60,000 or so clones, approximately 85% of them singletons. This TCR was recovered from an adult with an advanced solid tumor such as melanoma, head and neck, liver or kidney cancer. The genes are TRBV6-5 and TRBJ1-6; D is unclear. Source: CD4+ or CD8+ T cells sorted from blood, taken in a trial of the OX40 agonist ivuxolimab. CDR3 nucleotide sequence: TGTGCCAGCAGTTACTCTGAGGAGAATTCACCCCTCCACTTT. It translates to CASSYSEENSPLHF.